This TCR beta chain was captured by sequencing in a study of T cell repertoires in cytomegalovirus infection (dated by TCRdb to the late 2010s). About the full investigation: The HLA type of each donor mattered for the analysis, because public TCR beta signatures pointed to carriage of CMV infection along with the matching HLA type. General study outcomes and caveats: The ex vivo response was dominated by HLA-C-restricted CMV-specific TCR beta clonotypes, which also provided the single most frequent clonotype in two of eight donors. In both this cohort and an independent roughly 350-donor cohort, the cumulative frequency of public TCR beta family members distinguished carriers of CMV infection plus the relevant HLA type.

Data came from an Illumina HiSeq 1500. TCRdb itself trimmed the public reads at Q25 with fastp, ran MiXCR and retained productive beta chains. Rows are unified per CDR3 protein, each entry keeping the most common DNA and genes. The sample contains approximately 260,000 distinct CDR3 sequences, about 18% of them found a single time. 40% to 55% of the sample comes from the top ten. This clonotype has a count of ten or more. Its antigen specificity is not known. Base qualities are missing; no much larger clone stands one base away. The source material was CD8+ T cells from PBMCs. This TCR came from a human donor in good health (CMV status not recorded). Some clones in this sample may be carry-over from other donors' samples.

The CDR3 protein: CASSRMARGLSTDTQYF. The DNA sequence is TGTGCCAGCAGCCGAATGGCTAGGGGTTTGTCCACAGATACGCAGTATTTT. The sequence links TRBV7-8 to TRBJ2-3; TRBD1 might be the D gene, on 5 matching bases. The germline ends are 20 bases apart after V is trimmed by 5 bases and J by 2 bases. The CDR3 sequence holds 17 residues, the cysteine and phenylalanine included. The entry retains the CDR3 DNA only, 51 bases that are in frame from base 1. As encoded in the germline V gene, CDR1 is SGHVS while CDR2 is FQNEAQ. Joined to the reference TRBV7-8 and TRBJ2-3 proteins, this CDR3 gives the full variable domain: GAGVSQSPRYKVAKRGQDVALRCDPISGHVSLFWYQQALGQGPEFLTYFQNEAQLDKSGLPSDRFFAERPEGSVSTLKIQRTQQEDSAVYLCASSRMARGLSTDTQYFGPGTRLTVL.